Sequencing of this T cell receptor (beta chain) was carried out in a study of T-cell reconstitution after alpha-beta-depleted transplantation in children. Findings of the study overall: Once a year had passed after transplant, T-cell counts and diversity came mostly from newly produced T cells. Approximately two months post-transplant, alpha-beta T cells reportedly originated from several hundred expanded graft clones.

Note on this clonotype: The antigen is undetermined.

V lost 6 bases and J lost 0, with 8 bases in between. The CDR3 sequence is 13 residues long. The germline V gene has CDR1 SQVTM and CDR2 ANQGSEA. A library of TCRbeta sequences, prepared with unique molecular identifiers, was generated. TCRdb analysed the PCR reads with MiXCR anew, one entry per CDR3 protein. The sample has hundreds of thousands of distinct CDR3 sequences, roughly a sixth seen once. The receptor's source is a male patient between 2 and 9 years old who had a stem cell transplant for acute lymphoblastic leukemia, so the T cells may come from the graft donor. Material: PBMCs, mostly from graft donor cells, obtained 360 days after TCRalphabeta/CD19-depleted stem cell transplant. V gene TRBV29-1 combines with J gene TRBJ1-4; perhaps TRBD1 as D (6 bases). The CDR3 DNA reads as TGCAGCGTGGGGGCAGCAACTAATGAAAAACTGTTTTTT. Translating gives CSVGAATNEKLFF.